The 6 T cell receptor beta chains presented below share a single source sample, sequenced in a study of post-analysis software for immune sequencing data. Their recognized antigens are unknown. Built from TCR beta cDNA, the libraries had unique molecular identifiers in them. TCRdb called the PCR reads again in MiXCR, with one record for every CDR3 protein. The sample includes hundreds of thousands of distinct CDR3 sequences, less than 40% seen only once; the top ten take 10% to 15%. Study-wide results and limits: Roughly five TRBV segments, including TRBV5-6, TRBV5-1 and TRBV20-1, were more frequent in patients than controls.

The sample taken for sequencing was blood. Receptors were obtained from a girl aged 10 to 17 with multiple sclerosis.

The gene calls are TRBV11-2 and TRBJ2-7; D is unresolved. The CDR3 is 13 residues long. Germline V gene data show CDR1 as SGHAT and CDR2 as FQNNGV. The V gene lost 2 bases and the J gene lost 5 bases, with 10 bases spanning the gap. This CDR3 reads CASSLTPSDEQYF. Written as DNA, the CDR3 is TGTGCCAGCAGCTTAACCCCGTCCGACGAGCAGTACTTC.

The chain uses TRBV20-1 and TRBJ2-5; 10 nucleotides agree with TRBD1. The CDR3 is 14 residues long. The junction had 3 bases not matched to a gene; V was cut back by 1 base and J by 4 bases. Germline V gives CDR1 DFQATT, CDR2 SNEGSKA (reference sequence). CDR3: CSARVTGGLETQYF. The CDR3 DNA follows: TGCAGTGCTAGAGTGACAGGGGGCTTAGAGACCCAGTACTTC.

This clonotype was observed once. The rearrangement joins TRBV9 to TRBJ2-5; tentative D call: TRBD1 (6 bases). There are 13 residues in the CDR3. Per the germline V gene, CDR1 is SGDLS and CDR2 is YYNGEE. Trimming took 4 bases from V and 3 from J, leaving 10 bases between them. Written as DNA, the CDR3 is TGTGCCAGCAGCCCGGACAGTAAAGAGACCCAGTACTTC. As protein: CASSPDSKETQYF.

The chain uses TRBV5-1 and TRBJ2-5, with D possibly TRBD1 on 6 matching bases. The CDR3 covers 13 residues. Deletions cut 9 bases from V and 0 bases from J, with 12 bases between. CDR1 is SGHRS and CDR2 is YFSETQ in the germline V gene. In DNA form, the CDR3 reads TGCGCCACCCAGGGGACCAACCAAGAGACCCAGTACTTC. Its protein is CATQGTNQETQYF.

The chain is built from TRBV11-1 and TRBJ2-1; D gene uncertain. V lost 1 base, J lost 2 bases, and 9 bases lay in between. The CDR3 sequence is 15 residues long. Germline V gene sequence: CDR1 SGHAT, CDR2 FQDESV (reference sequence). The CDR3 DNA reads as TGTGCCAGCAGCTTAGTTACAGTCACCTACAATGAGCAGTTCTTC. As protein: CASSLVTVTYNEQFF.

This clonotype was observed a handful of times. CDR3 coding DNA: TGTGCCAGCAGTACCGAATTTAGCGGGGGGGCCTACGAGCAGTACTTC. The encoded protein is CASSTEFSGGAYEQYF. This chain links TRBV6-5 with TRBJ2-7, with 11 bases that match TRBD2. This CDR3 spans 16 amino acids. Germline CDR1 MNHEY, CDR2 SVGAGI. Trimming took 5 bases from V and 2 from J; bases not matched to a gene: 8.